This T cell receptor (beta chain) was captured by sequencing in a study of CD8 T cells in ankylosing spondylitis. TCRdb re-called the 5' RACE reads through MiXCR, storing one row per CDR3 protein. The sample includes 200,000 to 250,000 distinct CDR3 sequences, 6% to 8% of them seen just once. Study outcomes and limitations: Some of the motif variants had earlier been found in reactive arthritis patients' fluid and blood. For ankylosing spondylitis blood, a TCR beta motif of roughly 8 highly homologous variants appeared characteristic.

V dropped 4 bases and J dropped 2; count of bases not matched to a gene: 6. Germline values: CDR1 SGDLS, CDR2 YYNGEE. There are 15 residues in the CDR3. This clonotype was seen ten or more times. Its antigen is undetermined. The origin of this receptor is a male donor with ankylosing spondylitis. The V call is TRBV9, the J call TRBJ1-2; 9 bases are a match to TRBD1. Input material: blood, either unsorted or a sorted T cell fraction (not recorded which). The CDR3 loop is CASSPGQGNNYGYTF. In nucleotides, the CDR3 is TGTGCCAGCAGCCCCGGACAGGGGAACAACTATGGCTACACCTTC.